The text below deals with one T cell receptor (beta chain). What this receptor recognizes is not known. Base-call qualities are not available, and no considerably larger clone is one nucleotide away. The immunoSEQ multiplex PCR assay was used to generate TCR libraries, with TCR-beta and/or TCR-alpha/delta assays applied to each sample. The amplified TCR libraries were sequenced using the Illumina high-throughput platform. In the original analysis: Clustering and dimensionality reduction were performed using pairwise TCRdist distances among GMM-specific receptors from ex vivo sorted or in vitro expanded T cells. The score assigned to each clinical repertoire was mean NN-distance, meaning the average TCRdist to the nearest 10% of tetramer-positive reference sequences. GEM TCR motif frequency was calculated as the fraction of unique TCRs that matched known GEM sequences in V/J usage and CDR3 length. Linear discriminant analysis with leave-one-out cross-validation, implemented in scikit-learn, was used to classify active tuberculosis. TCRdb limited this immuneACCESS table to in-frame rearrangements with V and J called. A share of clones is missing; checked studies link under half to unresolved V genes, and the rest is unexplained. D and trimming were read from the DNA, whereas the V and J calls and clone size are those reported in that table. For this sample the table gives some 23,000 clones, of which approximately 94% were detected only once. The ten largest clones take up about 17% of the sample.

At study entry, adolescents were screened for latent tuberculosis infection by tuberculin skin test and QuantiFERON-TB GOLD In-Tube IGRA. Immunosequencing was performed on unsorted cryopreserved PBMC and covered 110,000 or so T cells per clinical donor on average. Eleven high schools in the Worcester region of the Western Cape, South Africa, served as enrollment sites for adolescents aged 12 to 18 years. Approximately 10 adolescents infected with M. tuberculosis and about 10 uninfected adolescents were chosen and matched for age and sex. PBMC from adolescents were isolated by density centrifugation from freshly drawn heparinized blood and then cryopreserved. A distance of 15 bases separates the germline ends of V and J, which lose 5 bases and 4 bases respectively. Its CDR3 holds 14 amino acids, cysteine through phenylalanine. The sequence is cut down to CDR3 DNA, 42 bases in frame from base 1. Taken from the germline V gene, the CDR1 and CDR2 loops are SGDLS and YYNGEE.

The data derive from a study of T cells in tuberculosis (dated by TCRdb to 2017 to 2018). With respect to the entire study: In the study, CD1B tetramers and high-throughput TCR immunosequencing were combined to characterize T cells specific for the mycobacterial lipid antigen glucose monomycolate (GMM). A South African clinical cohort compared IGRA-negative adolescents, IGRA-positive adolescents with latent tuberculosis and adults with active tuberculosis, ten per group.

Results and caveats for the whole study, not just this receptor: Smaller NN-distances were partly driven by shorter CDR3-alpha lengths in active tuberculosis patients, and statistical significance was not reached for the TCR-beta difference. A classifier using the diverse GMM-specific repertoire reached approximately 90% accuracy (AUROC approximately 0.91), compared with approximately 70% accuracy using GEM motif frequencies. Which clinical samples got chosen depended on the availability of cryopreserved specimens, and the active tuberculosis cases were adults, whereas the controls were adolescents. Smaller mean NN-distances to GMM-specific TCRs were observed in active tuberculosis TCR-alpha repertoires than in IGRA-negative controls, suggesting clonal expansion of GMM-specific TCRs.

The sequencing input was PBMCs. This receptor was taken from a donor aged 10 to 29 with latent tuberculosis or without tuberculosis infection. Some clones in this sample may be carry-over from other donors' samples. The chain was built from TRBV9 and TRBJ1-2; TRBD1 could be the D gene, as 6 bases match. The DNA sequence is as follows: TGTGCCAGCAGGGGTCAAGCGGGGGCCTATGGCTACACCTTC. This yields the protein CASRGQAGAYGYTF.